These T cell receptor beta chains were read from a single sample in a study of blood T cell repertoires in COVID-19. Using immunoSEQ multiplex PCR, the repertoire was profiled, and TCRdb retains in-frame clones only, with some absent. Of around 68,000 clones listed, 89% are singletons. Source material: peripheral blood. The receptor source for this set is a man over 45 with active COVID-19. The CDR3 runs from the conserved cysteine through the conserved F or W. The D gene is left open where the match is weak. A row's size may be missing; if present it is once, few, many or a size class.

j_call d_call v_call clone_size cdr3_aa cdr3_nt
TRBJ2-1 . TRBV12-3/TRBV12-4 . CASSVTGAEQFF TGTGCCAGCAGTGTGACAGGCGCAGAGCAGTTCTTC
TRBJ1-1 . TRBV5-4 . CASSSLRQSINTEAFF TGTGCCAGCAGCTCGCTGCGTCAATCCATCAACACTGAAGCTTTCTTT
TRBJ2-5 TRBD1 TRBV7-2 . CASSLGQGRGETQYF TGTGCCAGCAGCTTGGGACAGGGTCGTGGGGAGACCCAGTACTTC
TRBJ2-3 . TRBV6-4 . CASSDSGGSTDTQYF TGTGCCAGCAGTGACTCTGGCGGTAGCACAGATACGCAGTATTTT
TRBJ2-2 . TRBV7-8 few CASSLKQGAGELFF TGTGCCAGCAGCTTAAAACAGGGAGCCGGGGAGCTGTTTTTT
TRBJ2-7 TRBD1 TRBV7-6 . CASSSRQGRTYEQYF TGTGCCAGCAGCTCCAGACAGGGGAGAACCTACGAGCAGTACTTC
TRBJ2-5 TRBD2 TRBV7-3 . CASSPSGGGETQYF TGTGCCAGCAGCCCCAGCGGGGGCGGGGAGACCCAGTACTTC
TRBJ2-7 . TRBV12-3/TRBV12-4 . CASTPFGGYEQYF TGTGCCAGCACCCCATTCGGGGGATACGAGCAGTACTTC
TRBJ2-5 TRBD2 TRBV20-1 . CSASRGGLAGAPSGETQYF TGCAGTGCTAGTCGGGGGGGACTAGCGGGGGCCCCTTCGGGAGAGACCCAGTACTTC
TRBJ2-4 . TRBV30 . CAWSPTGLAKNIQYF TGTGCCTGGAGTCCTACGGGACTGGCCAAAAACATTCAGTACTTC
TRBJ2-7 TRBD1 TRBV2 . CASSEAGTGGVREQYF TGTGCCAGCAGTGAAGCGGGGACAGGAGGGGTTCGGGAGCAGTACTTC
TRBJ2-7 . TRBV6-1 few CASSEAPESSYEQYF TGTGCCAGCAGTGAAGCACCGGAGAGCTCCTACGAGCAGTACTTC
TRBJ1-2 TRBD1 TRBV11-2 . CASSQKQGANTNYGYTF TGTGCCAGCAGCCAGAAACAGGGGGCGAACACTAACTATGGCTACACCTTC
TRBJ2-2 . TRBV3-1/TRBV3-2 once CASSPMPPFANTGELFF TGTGCCAGCAGCCCTATGCCCCCGTTCGCGAACACCGGGGAGCTGTTTTTT
TRBJ2-2 . TRBV7-9 . CASSFSVYTGELFF TGTGCCAGCAGCTTTTCTGTCTACACCGGGGAGCTGTTTTTT
TRBJ2-7 . TRBV7-8 . CASSFQRDRYQEQYF TGTGCCAGCAGCTTCCAGCGGGACAGGTATCAAGAGCAGTACTTC
TRBJ2-5 . TRBV7-9 . CASSKGRETQYF TGTGCCAGCAGCAAGGGGAGGGAGACCCAGTACTTC